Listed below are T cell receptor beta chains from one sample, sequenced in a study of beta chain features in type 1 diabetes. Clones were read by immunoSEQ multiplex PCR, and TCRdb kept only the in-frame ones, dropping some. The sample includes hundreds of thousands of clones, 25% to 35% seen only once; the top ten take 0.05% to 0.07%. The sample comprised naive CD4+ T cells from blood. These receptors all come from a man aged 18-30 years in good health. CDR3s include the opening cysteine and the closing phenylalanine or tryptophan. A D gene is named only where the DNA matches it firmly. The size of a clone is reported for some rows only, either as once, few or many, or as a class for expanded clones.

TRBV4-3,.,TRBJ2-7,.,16,TGCGCCAGCAGCCAAGATCCGGAGTTAGGAGCCTACGAGCAGTACTTC,CASSQDPELGAYEQYF
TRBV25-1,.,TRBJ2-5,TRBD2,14,TGTGCCAGCAGTGGCAACGGGAGGTTTGGGGCCCAGTACTTC,CASSGNGRFGAQYF
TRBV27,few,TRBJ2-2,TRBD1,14,TGTGCCAGCTGGGACAGGGTGAACACCGGGGAGCTGTTTTTT,CASWDRVNTGELFF
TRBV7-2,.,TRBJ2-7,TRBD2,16,TGTGCCAGCAGCCCCTGGCGTACTAGCGGAACCTACGAGCAGTACTTC,CASSPWRTSGTYEQYF
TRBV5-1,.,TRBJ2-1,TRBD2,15,TGCGCCAGCAGCGGCGGACTAGCGGGGGACAATGAGCAGTTCTTC,CASSGGLAGDNEQFF
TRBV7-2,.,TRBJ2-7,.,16,TGTGCCAGCAGCTTAGTCGGCCAGCCATTCACCTACGAGCAGTACTTC,CASSLVGQPFTYEQYF
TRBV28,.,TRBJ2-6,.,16,TGTGCCAGCAGCGCCACTCACCGTACCGGGGCCAACGTCCTGACTTTC,CASSATHRTGANVLTF
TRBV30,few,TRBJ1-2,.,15,TGTGCCTGGAGTGTTCCTATTTTGGGGAGCGGCGGCTACACCTTC,CAWSVPILGSGGYTF
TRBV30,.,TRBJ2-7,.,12,TGTGCCTGGGGACAGAGGACCTACGAGCAGTACTTC,CAWGQRTYEQYF
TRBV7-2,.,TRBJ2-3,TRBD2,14,TGTGCCAGCAAACACACTAGCGACACAGATACGCAGTATTTT,CASKHTSDTDTQYF
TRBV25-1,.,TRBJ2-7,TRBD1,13,TGTGCCAGTCTTGGGACAGGGAGTTACGAGCAGTACTTC,CASLGTGSYEQYF
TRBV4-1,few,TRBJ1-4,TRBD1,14,TGCGCCAGCAGTTCGGACAGGGGGCATGAAAAACTGTTTTTT,CASSSDRGHEKLFF
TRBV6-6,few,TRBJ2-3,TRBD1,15,TGTGCCAGCAGTTCCGGGACAGGGGGAGTAGATACGCAGTATTTT,CASSSGTGGVDTQYF
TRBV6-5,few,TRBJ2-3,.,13,TGTGCCAGCAGTCAGGACCGAACTCCGCCGCAGTATTTT,CASSQDRTPPQYF
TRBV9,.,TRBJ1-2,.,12,TGTGCCAGCAGCACCCCGGGGGCATACTACACCTTC,CASSTPGAYYTF
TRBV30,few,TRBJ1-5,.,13,TGTGCCTGGAGTTCCCTAGGCGATCAGCCCCAGCATTTT,CAWSSLGDQPQHF
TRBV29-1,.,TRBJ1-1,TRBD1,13,TGCAGCGTTGAAGCCCCAGGGGGCACTGAAGCTTTCTTT,CSVEAPGGTEAFF
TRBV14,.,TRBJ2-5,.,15,TGTGCCAGCAGTACCCCGGAGGGCAGACAAGAGACCCAGTACTTC,CASSTPEGRQETQYF
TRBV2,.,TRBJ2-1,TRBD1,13,TGTGCCAGTACCGGGACAGGGTACAATGAGCAGTTCTTC,CASTGTGYNEQFF
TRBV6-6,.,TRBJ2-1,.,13,TGTGCCAGCAGTTACACCCGGGGGAATGAGCAGTTCTTC,CASSYTRGNEQFF
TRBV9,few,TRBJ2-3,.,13,TGTGCCAGCAGCGTAGGAGAGGGGGATACGCAGTATTTT,CASSVGEGDTQYF
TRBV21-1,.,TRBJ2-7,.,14,TGTGCCAGCAGCAAAAGGGGACCGGACTACGAGCAGTACTTC,CASSKRGPDYEQYF
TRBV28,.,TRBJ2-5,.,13,TGTGCCAGCAGACAACAGGGTTCAGAGACCCAGTACTTC,CASRQQGSETQYF
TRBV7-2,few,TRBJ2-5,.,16,TGTGCCAGCAGCTCGCAACACGGACAAGCGCAAGAGACCCAGTACTTC,CASSSQHGQAQETQYF
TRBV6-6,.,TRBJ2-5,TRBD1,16,TGTGCCAGCAGTTACTCAACAGGGGGCGGCGAGGAGACCCAGTACTTC,CASSYSTGGGEETQYF
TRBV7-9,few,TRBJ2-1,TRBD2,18,TGTGCCAGCAGCTTAGAGGCGTCTAGCGGGCTTTCCTACAATGAGCAGTTCTTC,CASSLEASSGLSYNEQFF
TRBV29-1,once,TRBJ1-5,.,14,TGCAGCGTTGAGATGGGAGGGGCCGGTCAGCCCCAGCATTTT,CSVEMGGAGQPQHF
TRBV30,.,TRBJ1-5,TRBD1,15,TGTGCCTGGAGTGTGGTCAGGGGGCCCAATCAGCCCCAGCATTTT,CAWSVVRGPNQPQHF
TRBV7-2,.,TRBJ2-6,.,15,TGTGCCAGCAGAACTTCGGGGGGCTGGGCCAACGTCCTGACTTTC,CASRTSGGWANVLTF
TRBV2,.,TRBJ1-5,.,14,TGTGCCAGCAGTGGAGGTTCAGGGTTTCAGCCCCAGCATTTT,CASSGGSGFQPQHF
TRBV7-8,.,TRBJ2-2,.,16,TGTGCCAGCAGCTCTCCGAACAGGGCGGGAGTCGGGGAGCTGTTTTTT,CASSSPNRAGVGELFF
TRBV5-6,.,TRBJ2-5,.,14,TGTGCCAGCAGCGGGTCTACAGGGTTCGAGACCCAGTACTTC,CASSGSTGFETQYF
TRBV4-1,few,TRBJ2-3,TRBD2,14,TGCGCCAGCAGCTGGACTAGCTACACAGATACGCAGTATTTT,CASSWTSYTDTQYF
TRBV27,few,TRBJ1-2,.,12,TGTGCCAGCAGTAGCGTTAACTATGGCTACACCTTC,CASSSVNYGYTF
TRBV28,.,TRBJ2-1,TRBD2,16,TGTGCCAGCAGTTTATCGGGACTAGCGGGAAGGTATGAGCAGTTCTTC,CASSLSGLAGRYEQFF
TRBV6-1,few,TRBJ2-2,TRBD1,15,TGTGCCAGCAGGCCTGGGACAGGGGACACCGGGGAGCTGTTTTTT,CASRPGTGDTGELFF
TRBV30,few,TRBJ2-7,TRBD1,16,TGTGCCTGGAGTTGGAAGGGGACAGTGGGATCCTACGAGCAGTACTTC,CAWSWKGTVGSYEQYF
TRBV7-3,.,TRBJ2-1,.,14,TGTGCCAGCAGCTTGGGAGAGTTAGGCAATGAGCAGTTCTTC,CASSLGELGNEQFF
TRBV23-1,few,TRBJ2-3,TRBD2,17,TGCGCCAGCAGTCGGCCCGGAGAGCGCGGGAGGCCAGATACGCAGTATTTT,CASSRPGERGRPDTQYF
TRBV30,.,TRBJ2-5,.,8,TGTGCCTGCGAGACCCAGTACTTC,CACETQYF
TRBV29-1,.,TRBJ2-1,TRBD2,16,TGCAGCGTTGCCTCCTCTAGCGGAATCTCCTACAATGAGCAGTTCTTC,CSVASSSGISYNEQFF
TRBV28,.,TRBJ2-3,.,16,TGTGCCAGCAGCCTACTGATAGCGCAACTCACAGATACGCAGTATTTT,CASSLLIAQLTDTQYF
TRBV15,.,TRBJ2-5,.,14,TGTGCCACCAGCAGGAACCGGGGTCAAGAGACCCAGTACTTC,CATSRNRGQETQYF
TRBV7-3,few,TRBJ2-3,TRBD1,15,TGTGCCAGCAGCCCCAGGGGGCATTCGTCAGATACGCAGTATTTT,CASSPRGHSSDTQYF
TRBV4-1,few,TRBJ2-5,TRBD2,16,TGCGCCAGCAGCCCAGACGGAGCGGGAGTAGAAGAGACCCAGTACTTC,CASSPDGAGVEETQYF
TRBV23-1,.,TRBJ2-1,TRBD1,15,TGCGCCAGCAGTCAGGTGGGGACAGGGGGCGATGAGCAGTTCTTC,CASSQVGTGGDEQFF
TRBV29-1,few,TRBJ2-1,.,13,TGCAGCGTTGCGGCGCACGCATACAATGAGCAGTTCTTC,CSVAAHAYNEQFF
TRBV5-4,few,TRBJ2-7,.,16,TGTGCCAGCAGCTTGGACCGGGACTTGAGAGTCTACGAGCAGTACTTC,CASSLDRDLRVYEQYF
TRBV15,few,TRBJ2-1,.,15,TGTGCCACCAGCAGAGAAGCTGGTTCGTACAATGAGCAGTTCTTC,CATSREAGSYNEQFF
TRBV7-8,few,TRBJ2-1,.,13,TGTGCCAGCAGCCCTAGACTAGGGAATGAGCAGTTCTTC,CASSPRLGNEQFF
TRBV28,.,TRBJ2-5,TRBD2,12,TGTGCCAGCAGTAAGCGGGAGCGGACCCAGTACTTC,CASSKRERTQYF
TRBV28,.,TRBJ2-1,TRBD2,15,TGTGCCAGCAGTTCCCTAGCGGAAACCCTTAGACGGCAGTTCTTC,CASSSLAETLRRQFF
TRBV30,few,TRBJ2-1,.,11,TGTGCCTGCACTTTTCTCAATGAGCAGTTCTTC,CACTFLNEQFF